A single sample gave rise to the 19 T cell receptor beta chains below, sequenced in a study of shared clonotypes between healthy human individuals. TCRdb's copy holds only in-frame clones and misses some; the assay was immunoSEQ multiplex PCR. The sample yields 2 million or so clones, 85% to 95% seen once. Input material: naive CD4+ T cells sorted from blood. Sample subset: CD45RA+ positively selected. Source of these receptors: a man younger than 35 in good health.

The V gene is TRBV9, the J gene TRBJ1-6; possibly TRBD1 for D (5 bases). The germline V and J ends were trimmed by 4 bases and 8 bases, with 13 bases remaining between them. Germline V lookup: CDR1 SGDLS, CDR2 YYNGEE. The CDR3 sequence is 14 residues long. DNA of the CDR3: TGTGCCAGCAGCCCGGGGGGGGTCGATTCACCCCTCCACTTT. It is translated as CASSPGGVDSPLHF.

J is TRBJ1-5 and V is TRBV7-8; D might be TRBD1 (6 bases). The CDR3 covers 16 residues. Deletions cut 0 bases from V and 3 bases from J, with 12 bases between. From germline, CDR1 is SGHVS and CDR2 FQNEAQ. This CDR3 is CASSLANRVVNQPQHF. The DNA for the CDR3 is TGTGCCAGCAGCTTAGCGAACAGGGTGGTCAATCAGCCCCAGCATTTT.

This chain's CDR3 is CASSLFEGAEQFF. The CDR3 coding sequence is TGTGCCAGCAGCTTGTTCGAGGGGGCTGAGCAGTTCTTC. V usage is TRBV7-2 and J usage is TRBJ2-1; 7 bases are shared with TRBD1. The V gene end was trimmed by 3 bases and the J gene end by 9 bases; junction bases not matched to a gene: 5. The germline CDR1 and CDR2 sequences are SGHTA and FQGNSA. This CDR3 is 13 amino acids long.

This clone has a handful of counts. The J gene is TRBJ1-5, the V gene TRBV6-1, with D perhaps TRBD1 (6 bases). Germline V lookup: CDR1 MNHNS, CDR2 SASEGT. Trimming removed 5 bases from V and 7 bases from J, with 12 bases in between. CDR3 length: 13 amino acids. CDR3 bases: TGTGCCAGCAGTACAGGGATCGAGCAGCCCCAGCATTTT. This translates into CASSTGIEQPQHF.

The chain couples TRBV4-3 to TRBJ2-3, with a weak D call TRBD2 (6 bases). Trimming took off 1 base at V and 3 bases at J, with 17 bases between the two ends. The CDR3 spans 17 residues. Germline-derived CDR1 and CDR2 are LGHNA and YSLEER. CDR3 sequence: CASSQVFTGVETDTQYF. The CDR3 DNA reads as TGCGCCAGCAGCCAAGTTTTCACGGGGGTGGAGACAGATACGCAGTATTTT.

A word on this clone: A clone one base away is much larger, so this may be a read error. This specimen includes other DNA sequences encoding the same CDR3. V gene TRBV30 combines with J gene TRBJ1-1; unclear D gene. CDR3 length: 13 residues. Germline V lookup: CDR1 GTSNPN, CDR2 SVGIG (reference sequence). The germline V and J ends were trimmed by 2 bases and 1 base, with 8 bases remaining between them. For the CDR3, the DNA is TGTGCCTGGAGTCCCCAGCCGAACACTGAAGCTTTCTTT. Translation gives CAWSPQPNTEAFF.

CDR3 bases: TGTGCCAGCAACCCGACAGGGACTAGCACAGATACGCAGTATTTT. It translates to CASNPTGTSTDTQYF. V and J are TRBV2 and TRBJ2-3; the D gene is possibly TRBD1 (7 bases). This CDR3 contains 15 residues. Germline CDR1 and CDR2: SNHLY and FYNNEI. The V end was cut by 7 bases, the J end by 0 bases, with 14 bases between.

In the case of this clone: This may be a read error: a much more frequent sequence differs by one nucleotide. The chain is built from TRBV11-3 and TRBJ1-1, with TRBD1 identical over 7 bases. V gave up 5 bases and J gave up 0 bases; unmatched junction bases: 0. The CDR3 consists of 13 residues. Germline CDR1 reads SGHNT; CDR2 reads YENEEA. CDR3 bases: TGTGCCAGCAGCGGACAGGTGAACACTGAAGCTTTCTTT. This codes for CASSGQVNTEAFF. The full variable domain, completed using reference TRBV11-3 and TRBJ1-1, is EAGVVQSPRYKIIEKKQPVAFWCNPISGHNTLYWYLQNLGQGPELLIRYENEEAVDDSQLPKDRFSAERLKGVDSTLKIQPAELGDSAVYLCASSGQVNTEAFFGQGTRLTVV.

The chain couples TRBV4-1 to TRBJ2-3; 14 bases are a match to TRBD2. Trimming removed 4 bases from V and 5 bases from J; junction bases left unmatched: 8. The V gene's germline CDR1 is MGHRA and CDR2 YSYEKL. The CDR3 is made up of 17 amino acids. In DNA, the CDR3 is TGCGCCAGCAGCCCGCTCGGGACTAGCGGGAGTATAGATACGCAGTATTTT. This sequence encodes CASSPLGTSGSIDTQYF.

The chain employs TRBV7-2 and TRBJ1-3; D unresolved. V was clipped by 5 bases and J by 0 bases, with 11 bases between them. The CDR3 extends over 15 amino acids. CDR1 SGHTA and CDR2 FQGNSA come from the germline V gene. The CDR3 coding sequence is TGTGCCAGCAGCCCGGACTCTAGCTCTGGAAACACCATATATTTT. It yields the protein CASSPDSSSGNTIYF. Complete variable domain (other parts from reference TRBV7-2 and TRBJ1-3): GAGVSQSPSNKVTEKGKDVELRCDPISGHTALYWYRQSLGQGLEFLIYFQGNSAPDKSGLPSDRFSAERTGGSVSTLTIQRTQQEDSAVYLCASSPDSSSGNTIYFGEGSWLTVV.

The CDR3 protein is CASSSHDKPGNEQFF. Here the CDR3 DNA reads TGTGCCAGCAGTTCCCATGACAAGCCGGGGAATGAGCAGTTCTTC. This rearrangement joins TRBV6-5 to TRBJ2-1, with D perhaps TRBD2 (5 bases). V shed 4 bases and J shed 7 bases, with 17 bases lying between them. The CDR3 has 15 residues. CDR1 and CDR2 from the germline V gene are MNHEY and SVGAGI.

V usage is TRBV10-2 and J usage is TRBJ2-1; tentative D call: TRBD2 (6 bases). The CDR3 runs to 16 residues. Between the trimmed V and J ends, which lost 0 bases and 4 bases, there was a span of 13 bases. Germline values: CDR1 WSHSY, CDR2 SAAADI. The CDR3 spells CASSESGLPLYNEQFF. The CDR3 DNA reads TGCGCCAGCAGTGAGTCGGGACTTCCCCTATACAATGAGCAGTTCTTC.

Comment on this clone: Other DNA sequences within the sample encode an identical CDR3. J is TRBJ2-7 and V is TRBV5-1, with no clear D. Trimming stripped 2 bases from V and 2 bases from J, with 8 bases between. The germline V gene encodes CDR1 SGHRS and CDR2 YFSETQ. The CDR3 runs 13 residues. The CDR3 spells CASSLGRTYEQYF. As DNA, the CDR3 is TGCGCCAGCAGCTTAGGCCGGACCTACGAGCAGTACTTC.

This clone was counted a single time. The chain recombines TRBV7-2 with TRBJ1-5; D call uncertain. V dropped 2 bases and J dropped 3 bases, with 8 bases sitting between them. The CDR3 is 14 residues long. CDR1 and CDR2 from the germline V gene are SGHTA and FQGNSA. CDR3 in amino acids: CASSLSGPNQPQHF. The CDR3 DNA follows: TGTGCCAGCAGCTTATCAGGACCCAATCAGCCCCAGCATTTT.

The chain is built from TRBV7-8 and TRBJ2-7; 10 bases align to TRBD1. Germline loops: CDR1 SGHVS, CDR2 FQNEAQ. The CDR3 totals 16 residues. V was pared by 7 bases and J by 5 bases, with 14 bases of the junction left unmatched. CDR3 sequence reads: CASTPPGTGVADEQYF. CDR3 nucleotides: TGTGCCAGCACGCCCCCCGGGACAGGGGTAGCCGACGAGCAGTACTTC.

The V gene is TRBV7-6, the J gene TRBJ2-1, with D hard to call. Trimming took off 1 base at V and 4 bases at J, with 5 bases between the two ends. CDR1 is SGHVS and CDR2 is FNYEAQ in the germline V gene. This CDR3 is built from 13 residues. CDR3 bases: TGTGCCAGCAGCTTAGATCAGTACAATGAGCAGTTCTTC. This sequence encodes CASSLDQYNEQFF.

This chain links TRBV5-1 with TRBJ2-7; a weak D match, TRBD1 (7 bases). CDR1 is SGHRS, CDR2 YFSETQ, per germline. Trimming removed 3 bases from V and 4 bases from J, with 14 bases in between. The CDR3 consists of 14 residues. The CDR3 spells CASSSGGSRYEQYF. The CDR3 nucleotides read TGCGCCAGCAGCTCAGGGGGGAGCAGATACGAGCAGTACTTC.

V is TRBV11-2 and J is TRBJ1-4; 8 bases are shared with TRBD1. The CDR3 is 15 residues long. Trimming removed 8 bases from V and 7 bases from J; junction bases left unmatched: 12. Germline assignment: CDR1 SGHAT and CDR2 FQNNGV. The CDR3 region has the DNA TGTGCCAGCGGACCTACAGGGGGTTTCGGTGAAAAACTGTTTTTT. Translated: CASGPTGGFGEKLFF.

The genes are TRBV19 and TRBJ2-7; no clear D gene. CDR1 is LNHDA, CDR2 SQIVND, per germline (reference sequence). The length of the CDR3 is 14 residues. With 2 bases removed from V and 3 bases from J, the gap between germline ends came to 11 bases. As DNA, the CDR3 is TGTGCCAGTAGTATATTCGGACGGATCTACGAGCAGTACTTC. This sequence encodes CASSIFGRIYEQYF. Using reference TRBV19 and TRBJ2-7 for the parts outside the CDR3, the full variable domain is DGGITQSPKYLFRKEGQNVTLSCEQNLNHDAMYWYRQDPGQGLRLIYYSQIVNDFQKGDIAEGYSVSREKKESFPLTVTSAQKNPTAFYLCASSIFGRIYEQYFGPGTRLTVT.